This is a list of T cell receptor beta chains from one sample in a study of identical twins. TCRdb itself ran the 5' RACE reads through MiXCR, one entry per CDR3 protein. Altogether about 550,000 distinct CDR3 sequences are present, approximately 20% being singletons, with the ten largest covering more than 0.4%. These data were also filed under a second study, of yellow fever vaccine responses in identical twins.

What was sequenced was CD4+ T cells sorted from blood. The receptors originated from a young woman in good health. Both conserved end residues are part of each CDR3. The D gene is left open where the match is weak. Not all rows give a size; the values are once, few, many and, for expanded clones, a class.

TRBJ2-5 | few | TRBV4-1 | . | TGCGCCAGCAGCCAAGGTCTCCAGGTCCTGGGCGGAGAGACCCAGTACTTC | CASSQGLQVLGGETQYF
TRBJ2-1 | many | TRBV12-3/TRBV12-4 | TRBD1 | TGTGCCAGCAGCTACGGACAGGGGGCTTCCTACAATGAGCAGTTCTTC | CASSYGQGASYNEQFF
TRBJ2-2 | . | TRBV7-3 | . | TGTGCCAGCAGCTTTTTGGCGAGTGGCACCGGGGAGCTGTTTTTT | CASSFLASGTGELFF
TRBJ2-1 | . | TRBV7-3 | TRBD2 | TGTGCCAGCAGCTCGGGACTAGCGCGTAACAATGAGCAGTTCTTC | CASSSGLARNNEQFF
TRBJ2-1 | . | TRBV24-1 | . | TGTGCCACCAGTGTTCTGAGGAATGAGCAGTTCTTC | CATSVLRNEQFF
TRBJ2-3 | . | TRBV6-5 | TRBD2 | TGTGCCAGCGTCACTAGCGGGCCGAGCACAGATACGCAGTATTTT | CASVTSGPSTDTQYF
TRBJ2-7 | . | TRBV6-2/TRBV6-3 | TRBD1 | TGTGCCAGCAGTCCCTCCGGGACAGGGGGACGTGGGCAGTACTTC | CASSPSGTGGRGQYF
TRBJ1-2 | . | TRBV12-3/TRBV12-4 | TRBD1 | TGTGCCAGCAGTACCCGGGACAGGGGAGGTTATGGCTACACCTTC | CASSTRDRGGYGYTF
TRBJ2-7 | . | TRBV5-4 | TRBD1 | TGTGCCAGCAGCCCGACAGGGTTAACCTACGAGCAGTACTTC | CASSPTGLTYEQYF
TRBJ2-1 | . | TRBV12-3/TRBV12-4 | . | TGTGCCAGCACCTTGGGGGACCAGTTCATCGTCGACAATGAGCAGTTCTTC | CASTLGDQFIVDNEQFF
TRBJ2-2 | few | TRBV4-1 | TRBD1 | TGCGCCAGCAGGGATTACAGGGGCTCGAACACCGGGGAGCTGTTTTTT | CASRDYRGSNTGELFF
TRBJ2-5 | few | TRBV2 | . | TGTGCCAGCAGTACCGAACGCCAAGAGACCCAGTACTTC | CASSTERQETQYF
TRBJ1-1 | many | TRBV5-1 | . | TGTGCCAGCAGTTTAGGAGGGGGGAACACTGAAGCTTTCTTT | CASSLGGGNTEAFF
TRBJ2-5 | . | TRBV6-2/TRBV6-3 | . | TGTGCCAGCAGTTACCGTCGTGGGGAGACCCAGTACTTC | CASSYRRGETQYF
TRBJ2-7 | few | TRBV20-1 | TRBD2 | TGCAGTGCAATTAGCGGGCTCACCTACGAGCAGTACTTC | CSAISGLTYEQYF
TRBJ2-2 | . | TRBV6-5 | TRBD2 | TGTGCCAGCAGTTTCCGGGAGGGCCATCCCGGGGAGCTGTTTTTT | CASSFREGHPGELFF